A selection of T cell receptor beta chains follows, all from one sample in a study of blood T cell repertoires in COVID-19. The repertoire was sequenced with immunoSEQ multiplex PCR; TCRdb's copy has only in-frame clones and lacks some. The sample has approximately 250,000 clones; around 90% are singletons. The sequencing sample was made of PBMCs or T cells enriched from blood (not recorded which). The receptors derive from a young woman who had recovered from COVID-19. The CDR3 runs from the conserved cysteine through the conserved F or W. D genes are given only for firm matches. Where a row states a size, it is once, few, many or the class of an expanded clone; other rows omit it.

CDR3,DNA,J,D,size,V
CASSLMGQGAKNIQYF,TGCGCCAGCAGCCTCATGGGGCAGGGAGCCAAAAACATTCAGTACTTC,TRBJ2-4,-,-,TRBV4-1
CASSQERRDNLRGYTF,TGCGCCAGCAGCCAAGAACGCAGGGACAACTTGAGGGGCTACACCTTC,TRBJ1-2,-,-,TRBV4-3
CASSPGQGVAGDTDTQYF,TGCGCCAGCAGCCCGGGACAGGGAGTAGCGGGAGACACAGATACGCAGTATTTT,TRBJ2-3,-,-,TRBV5-1
CASSFGAGMDTQYF,TGTGCCAGCAGCTTTGGGGCGGGGATGGATACGCAGTATTTT,TRBJ2-3,-,-,TRBV5-6
CASGLADYEQYF,TGTGCCTCCGGGCTAGCGGATTACGAGCAGTACTTC,TRBJ2-7,TRBD2,-,TRBV10-3
CASSYSGLAAQETQYF,TGTGCCAGCAGTTACTCGGGACTAGCGGCCCAAGAGACCCAGTACTTC,TRBJ2-5,TRBD2,-,TRBV6-5
CAWSGSGRSYGTF,TGTGCCTGGTCCGGCAGCGGTCGGAGTTATGGCACCTTC,TRBJ1-2,-,-,TRBV30
CASSALPGLLLGNEQFF,TGTGCCAGCAGTGCCCTGCCGGGACTTTTACTTGGTAATGAGCAGTTCTTC,TRBJ2-1,-,-,TRBV2
CASSLWSREEPQHF,TGCGCCAGCAGCTTGTGGTCAAGAGAAGAGCCCCAGCATTTT,TRBJ1-5,-,-,TRBV5-1
CASSQLTSGGPYNEQFF,TGTGCCAGCAGCCAATTGACTAGCGGGGGCCCTTACAATGAGCAGTTCTTC,TRBJ2-1,TRBD2,-,TRBV3-1/TRBV3-2
CASSLPRNTIYF,TGTGCCAGCAGCCTCCCCCGAAACACCATATATTTT,TRBJ1-3,-,-,TRBV28
CASSGQRGRSGNTIYF,TGTGCCAGCTCGGGGCAGAGGGGGCGGTCTGGAAACACCATATATTTT,TRBJ1-3,TRBD1,-,TRBV9
CASSMSRGMNTEAFF,TGCGCCAGCAGTATGAGCAGGGGGATGAACACTGAAGCTTTCTTT,TRBJ1-1,TRBD1,-,TRBV10-1
CASTLDGGSYNEQFF,TGTGCCAGTACTCTCGACGGGGGCTCCTACAATGAGCAGTTCTTC,TRBJ2-1,-,once,TRBV19
CASSIRAGSTGELFF,TGTGCCAGTAGTATACGAGCGGGAAGCACCGGGGAGCTGTTTTTT,TRBJ2-2,TRBD2,few,TRBV19
CASSPLSGLAGGTYQETQYF,TGTGCCAGCTCACCCCTAAGCGGACTAGCGGGGGGAACGTACCAAGAGACCCAGTACTTC,TRBJ2-5,TRBD2,-,TRBV18
CASSLLRRGHRYNSPLHF,TGTGCCAGCAGTTTATTGAGAAGGGGGCACAGGTATAATTCACCCCTCCACTTT,TRBJ1-6,TRBD1,-,TRBV28
CASSKIDGQGNQPQHF,TGTGCCAGCAGTAAAATTGACGGACAGGGGAATCAGCCCCAGCATTTT,TRBJ1-5,TRBD1,-,TRBV27
CASSLATSSGNTIYF,TGCGCCAGCAGCTTGGCAACGAGCTCTGGAAACACCATATATTTT,TRBJ1-3,-,once,TRBV5-1
CATWTGYEQYF,TGTGCCACCTGGACGGGGTACGAGCAGTACTTC,TRBJ2-7,-,-,TRBV7-9
CASTWSGQGTDTQYF,TGTGCCAGCACATGGTCCGGACAGGGAACAGATACGCAGTATTTT,TRBJ2-3,TRBD1,-,TRBV9
CASSKIEGTGNTIYF,TGTGCCAGCAGCAAAATCGAGGGGACTGGGAACACCATATATTTT,TRBJ1-3,-,-,TRBV21-1
CASSYSFTRGNEQFF,TGTGCCAGCAGCTATTCGTTCACCAGGGGAAATGAGCAGTTCTTC,TRBJ2-1,-,-,TRBV11-3